The clone carrying this T cell receptor beta chain was seen repeatedly, ten times or more. Its antigen is unknown. The isolated RNA, all of it, was reverse transcribed, so expressed TCRB transcripts were what got sequenced. Repertoires were generated with immunoSEQ multiplex PCR, while TCRdb's copy carries only in-frame clones and drops some. The sample includes under 250,000 clones, approximately 11% of them seen just once. This sample was taken from a study of beta chain features in type 1 diabetes. This CDR3 contains 16 residues. Unmatched junction bases numbered 10, after V lost 4 bases and J lost 6 bases. Germline CDR1 MNHEY, CDR2 SMNVEV (reference sequence). Study observations and caveats: Shortening of TCRB CDR3s, moderate but significant, appeared in all four CD4+ subsets of Type 1 diabetes patients.

Sequenced sample: central memory CD4+ T cells from blood. The chain has TRBV27 and TRBJ2-1; 9 positions match TRBD1. This sequence was found in a man younger than 35 in good health. CDR3 amino acids: CASSSPRDRAGNEQFF. The CDR3 DNA is TGTGCCAGCAGTTCGCCCCGGGACAGGGCTGGCAATGAGCAGTTCTTC.